One T cell receptor beta chain is described in this entry. Relative to the germline gene, one junction end is altered; a read error may explain this. The CDR3 has 15 amino acids. CDR1 MNHEY and CDR2 SMNVEV come from the germline V gene (reference sequence). TCRdb's copy holds only in-frame clones and misses some; the assay was immunoSEQ multiplex PCR. The sample holds roughly 87,000 clones, about nine tenths seen once. This entry comes from a study of T cell changes during pregnancy in multiple sclerosis. J is TRBJ2-7 and V is TRBV27; TRBD1 is a possible D gene (6 bases). Sequencing used PBMCs, obtained in the first trimester of pregnancy. This sequence originates from a female donor in good health, serving as a control in a pregnancy study. Some clones in this sample may be carry-over from other donors' samples. CDR3 loop: CASSLSPGASYEQYF. The DNA for the CDR3 is TGTGCCAGCAGTCTATCCCCAGGGGCCTCCTACGAGCAGTACTTC.